The 8 T cell receptor beta chains in this list originate from one sample, sequenced in a study of tumor-infiltrating lymphocytes in primary liver carcinoma. Scientists recovered RNA and DNA together from roughly 18-30 mg of unsorted bulk tissue. Constant-region priming of around 500 ng total RNA yielded TCR beta cDNA. Nested multiplex PCR, run for three rounds with slightly modified ARM-PCR, yielded TCR beta libraries. The first two PCR rounds used TRBV1-TRBV30 forward primers with a C-beta reverse primer, roughly 10 cycles each. Via MiXCR, TCRdb re-called the multiplex PCR reads, giving one row per CDR3 protein. Of nearly 50,000 distinct CDR3 sequences in the sample, roughly 77% were seen once. The sequenced material came from liver tumor tissue from sampling region 3. Stated subset: tumor region T3, left-lateral pole. These receptors came from a man aged 35-49 years with primary liver carcinoma and hepatitis B virus infection.

A remark on this clonotype: At one end, the junction sequence differs from germline, possibly due to a read error. The V and J genes are TRBV9 and TRBJ2-2, with TRBD1 as a possible D gene (5 bases). CDR3 length: 15 residues. The germline gives CDR1 SGDLS, CDR2 YYNGEE. The DNA of the CDR3 is TGTACCAGCAGCGCGCAGGGATCGGACACTGGGGAGCTGTTTTTT. Its protein product is CTSSAQGSDTGELFF.

This clonotype was detected many times. The chain combines TRBV7-8 with TRBJ1-5; 9 nucleotides line up with TRBD1. J gave up 3 bases and V 8 bases, and 8 bases lay outside the gene matches. Germline V gives CDR1 SGHVS, CDR2 FQNEAQ. The CDR3 runs to 15 residues. This chain's CDR3 is CASRVGTGNNQPQHF. The CDR3 DNA reads TGTGCCAGCCGAGTGGGGACAGGGAACAATCAGCCCCAGCATTTT.

Regarding this clonotype: A junction boundary mismatches the germline segment, possibly from a read error. The chain is built from TRBV4-1 and TRBJ2-3; D is possibly TRBD2 (6 bases). This CDR3 has 13 amino acids. Germline loops: CDR1 MGHRA, CDR2 YSYEKL. The CDR3 is CAGGKISTDTRYF. The CDR3 DNA sequence: TGCGCCGGCGGGAAAATTAGCACAGATACGCGGTATTTT.

Many counts were recorded for this clonotype. V and J are TRBV11-3 and TRBJ2-1; D is ambiguous. V gave up 4 bases and J gave up 5 bases, with 6 bases separating them. CDR1 and CDR2 (germline): SGHNT, YENEEA. The CDR3 runs 12 residues. The CDR3 nucleotides read TGTGCCAGCAGCTATCAAGACAATGAGCAGTTCTTC. Its translation: CASSYQDNEQFF.

The count of this clonotype is one. An end of the junction does not agree with germline; a read error may underlie this. The gene calls are TRBV11-1 and TRBJ2-1, with TRBD2 matching over 10 bases. Per germline, CDR1 SGHAT and CDR2 FQDESV (reference sequence). The CDR3 sequence is 17 residues long. The CDR3 sequence is CAGSPLGAGGPHNEQFF. The CDR3 nucleotides are TGTGCCGGCAGCCCCCTGGGAGCGGGAGGGCCTCATAATGAGCAGTTCTTC.

Only one count was recorded for this clonotype. This is likely a read error, given that the CDR3 carries no conserved phenylalanine or tryptophan at its end. No DNA is shown, since the ends of the CDR3 on it are uncertain; the CDR3 is the one TCRdb lists. The rearrangement uses TRBV6-5 and TRBJ2-7; TRBD1 is the table's D call and was not checked against the DNA. From its first to its last residue, the CDR3 has 15 amino acids. Germline values: CDR1 MNHEY, CDR2 SVGAGI. The CDR3 loop is CASSYASDGTGEKYL.

A single count supports this clonotype. An end of the junction does not agree with germline; a read error may underlie this. The V call is TRBV10-3, the J call TRBJ2-3; 8 nucleotides align to TRBD2. This CDR3 comprises 18 residues. In germline, CDR1 is ENHRY, CDR2 SYGVKD. In DNA, the CDR3 is TGTGCCACCAGTGCGCGGATTTTAGCGGGACTTAGCACAGAAACGCAGTATTTT. It specifies CATSARILAGLSTETQYF.

In regard to this clonotype: The junction differs from germline at one of its ends, possibly a read error. The rearrangement uses TRBV20-1 and TRBJ2-3; 12 nucleotides agree with TRBD2. Germline CDR1 is DFQATT and CDR2 is SNEGSKA (reference sequence). The CDR3 is 20 amino acids. CDR3 nucleotides: TGCAGTGCGCTAACTAGCGGGAGGACACACATGGGCCCGTTAACGGATATGCAGTATTTT. Translating it yields CSALTSGRTHMGPLTDMQYF.